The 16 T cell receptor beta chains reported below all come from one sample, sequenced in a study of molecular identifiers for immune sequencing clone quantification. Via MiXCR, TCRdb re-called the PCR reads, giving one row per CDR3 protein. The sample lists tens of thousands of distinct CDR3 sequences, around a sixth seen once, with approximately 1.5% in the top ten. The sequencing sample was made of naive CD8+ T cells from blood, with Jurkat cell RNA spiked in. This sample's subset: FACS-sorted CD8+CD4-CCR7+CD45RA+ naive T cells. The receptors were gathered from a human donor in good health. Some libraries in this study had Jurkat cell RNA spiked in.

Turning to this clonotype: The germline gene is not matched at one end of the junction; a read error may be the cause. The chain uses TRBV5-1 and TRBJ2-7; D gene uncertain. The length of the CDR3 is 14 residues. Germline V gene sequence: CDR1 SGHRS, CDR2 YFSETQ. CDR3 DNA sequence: TGTGCCAGCAGCCCCCCCATACGCTCCTACGAGCAGTACTTC. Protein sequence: CASSPPIRSYEQYF.

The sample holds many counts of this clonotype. The CDR3 spells CASSQQTPSGQETQYF. The DNA of the CDR3 is TGTGCCAGCAGCCAACAAACCCCATCTGGCCAAGAGACCCAGTACTTC. J is TRBJ2-5 and V is TRBV12-3 or TRBV12-4; the D is unclear. This CDR3 region has 16 residues. Trimming removed 6 bases at V and 1 base at J, with 18 bases between.

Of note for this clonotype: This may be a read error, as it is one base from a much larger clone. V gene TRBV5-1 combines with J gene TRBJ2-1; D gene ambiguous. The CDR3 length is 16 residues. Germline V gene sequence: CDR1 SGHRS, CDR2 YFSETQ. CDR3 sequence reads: CASSLGRISSYNGQFF. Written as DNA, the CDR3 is TGCGCCAGCAGCCTCGGGCGTATCAGCTCCTACAATGGGCAGTTCTTC. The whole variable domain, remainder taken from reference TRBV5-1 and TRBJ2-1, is KAGVTQTPRYLIKTRGQQVTLSCSPISGHRSVSWYQQTPGQGLQFLFEYFSETQRNKGNFPGRFSGRQFSNSRSEMNVSTLELGDSALYLCASSLGRISSYNGQFFGPGTRLTVL.

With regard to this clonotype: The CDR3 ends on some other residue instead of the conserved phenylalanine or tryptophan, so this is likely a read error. CDR3 sequence (DNA): TGTGCCAGCGGCTTAGGATGGAGCGGGAGGGCCGAAGAGACCCAGTACATC. Its protein product is CASGLGWSGRAEETQYI. The chain carries TRBV7-6 and TRBJ2-5, with 10 bases aligning to TRBD2. Germline CDR1 and CDR2: SGHVS and FNYEAQ. This CDR3 contains 17 residues.

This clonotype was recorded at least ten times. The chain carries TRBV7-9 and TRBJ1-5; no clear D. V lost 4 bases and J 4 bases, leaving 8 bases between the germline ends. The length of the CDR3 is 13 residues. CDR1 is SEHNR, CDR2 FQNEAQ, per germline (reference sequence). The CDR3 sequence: CASSSIVNQPQHF. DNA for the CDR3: TGTGCCAGCAGCTCCATCGTTAATCAGCCCCAGCATTTT.

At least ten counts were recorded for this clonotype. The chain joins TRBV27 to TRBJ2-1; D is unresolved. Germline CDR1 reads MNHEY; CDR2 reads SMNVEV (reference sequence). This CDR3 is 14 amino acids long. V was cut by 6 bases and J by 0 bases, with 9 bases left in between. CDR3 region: CASRQISSYNEQFF. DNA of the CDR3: TGTGCCAGCAGGCAGATCAGCTCCTACAATGAGCAGTTCTTC.

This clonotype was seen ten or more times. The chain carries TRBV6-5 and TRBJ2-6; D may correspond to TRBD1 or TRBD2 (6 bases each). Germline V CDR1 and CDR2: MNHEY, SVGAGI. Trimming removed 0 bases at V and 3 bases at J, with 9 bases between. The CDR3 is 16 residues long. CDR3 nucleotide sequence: TGTGCCAGCAGTTACTCCCGGGGGCTTGGGGCCAACGTCCTGACTTTC. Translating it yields CASSYSRGLGANVLTF.

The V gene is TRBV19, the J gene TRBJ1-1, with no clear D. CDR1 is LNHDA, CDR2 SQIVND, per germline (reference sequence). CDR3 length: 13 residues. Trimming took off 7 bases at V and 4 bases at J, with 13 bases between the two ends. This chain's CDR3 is CASMSGWGTEAFF. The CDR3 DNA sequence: TGTGCCAGTATGTCGGGTTGGGGCACTGAAGCTTTCTTT.

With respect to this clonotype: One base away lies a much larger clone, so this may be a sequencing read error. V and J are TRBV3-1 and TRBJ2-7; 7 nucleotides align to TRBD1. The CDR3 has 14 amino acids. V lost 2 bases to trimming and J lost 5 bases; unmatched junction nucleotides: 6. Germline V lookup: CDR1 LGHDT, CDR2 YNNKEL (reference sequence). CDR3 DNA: TGTGCCAGCAGCCAAAGGACAGGAACCCACGAGCAGTACTTC. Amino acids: CASSQRTGTHEQYF.

CDR3 in amino acids: CASSHGLAGNEQFF. The CDR3, as DNA: TGTGCCAGCAGCCACGGACTAGCGGGCAATGAGCAGTTCTTC. The V gene is TRBV11-3, the J gene TRBJ2-1; 11 bases line up with TRBD2. V was pared by 5 bases and J by 6 bases, with 3 bases of the junction left unmatched. The germline gives CDR1 SGHNT, CDR2 YENEEA. The CDR3 loop spans 14 amino acids.

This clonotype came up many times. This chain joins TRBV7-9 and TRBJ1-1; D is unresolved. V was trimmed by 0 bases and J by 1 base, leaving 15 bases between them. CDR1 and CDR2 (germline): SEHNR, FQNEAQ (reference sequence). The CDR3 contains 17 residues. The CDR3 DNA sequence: TGTGCCAGCAGCTTAGCGCTACGGGAGGACGGGAACACTGAAGCTTTCTTT. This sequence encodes CASSLALREDGNTEAFF.

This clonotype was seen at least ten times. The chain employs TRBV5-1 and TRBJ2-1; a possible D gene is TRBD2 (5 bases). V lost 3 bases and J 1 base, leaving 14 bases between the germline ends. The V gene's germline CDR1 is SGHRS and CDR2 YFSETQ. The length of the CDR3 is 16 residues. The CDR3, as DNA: TGCGCCAGCAGCTACCGTGGGGAGAGATCCTACAATGAGCAGTTCTTC. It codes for CASSYRGERSYNEQFF.

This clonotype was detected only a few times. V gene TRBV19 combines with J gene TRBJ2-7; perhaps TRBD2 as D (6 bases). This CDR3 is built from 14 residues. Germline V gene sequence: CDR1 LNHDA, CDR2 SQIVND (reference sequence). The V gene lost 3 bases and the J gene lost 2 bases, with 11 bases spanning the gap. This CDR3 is CASSIVGGTYEQYF. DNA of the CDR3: TGTGCCAGTAGTATCGTGGGAGGCACCTACGAGCAGTACTTC.

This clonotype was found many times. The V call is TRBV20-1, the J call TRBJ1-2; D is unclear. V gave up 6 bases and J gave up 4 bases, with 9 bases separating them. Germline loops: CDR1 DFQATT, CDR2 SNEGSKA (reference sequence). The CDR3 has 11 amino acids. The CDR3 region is CSAASSYGYTF. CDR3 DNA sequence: TGCAGTGCCGCGTCTAGCTATGGCTACACCTTC.

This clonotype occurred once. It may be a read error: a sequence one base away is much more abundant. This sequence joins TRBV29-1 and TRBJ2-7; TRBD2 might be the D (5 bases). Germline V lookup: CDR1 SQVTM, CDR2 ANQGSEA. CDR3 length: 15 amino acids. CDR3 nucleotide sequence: TGCAGCGTTGAAGATCGTAACGGGAACTCCTACGAGCGGTACTTC. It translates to CSVEDRNGNSYERYF.

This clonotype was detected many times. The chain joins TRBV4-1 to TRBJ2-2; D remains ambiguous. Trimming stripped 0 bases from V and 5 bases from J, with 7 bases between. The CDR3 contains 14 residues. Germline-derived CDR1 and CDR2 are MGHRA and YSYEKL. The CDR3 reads CASSQEMGTGELFF. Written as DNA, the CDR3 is TGCGCCAGCAGCCAAGAGATGGGGACCGGGGAGCTGTTTTTT.